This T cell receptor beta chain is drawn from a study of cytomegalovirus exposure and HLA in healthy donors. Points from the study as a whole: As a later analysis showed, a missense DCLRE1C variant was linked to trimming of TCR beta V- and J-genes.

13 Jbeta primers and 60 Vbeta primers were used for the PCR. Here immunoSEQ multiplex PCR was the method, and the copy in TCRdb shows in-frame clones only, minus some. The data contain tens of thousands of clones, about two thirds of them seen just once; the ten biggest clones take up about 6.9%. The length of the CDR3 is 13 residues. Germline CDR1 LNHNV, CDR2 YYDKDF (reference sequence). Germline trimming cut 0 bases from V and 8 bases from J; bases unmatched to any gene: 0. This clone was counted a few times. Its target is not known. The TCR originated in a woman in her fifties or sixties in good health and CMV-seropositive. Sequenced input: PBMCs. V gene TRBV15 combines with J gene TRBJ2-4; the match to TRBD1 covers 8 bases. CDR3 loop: CATSREQGDIQYF. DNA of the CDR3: TGTGCCACCAGCAGAGAACAGGGGGACATTCAGTACTTC.